This T cell receptor beta chain was recovered during a study of blood T cell repertoires in COVID-19. TCRdb keeps only in-frame clones here, not all; method: immunoSEQ multiplex PCR. The sample holds 70,000 or so clones, 85% to 90% seen once. The CDR3 has 15 amino acids. After removal of 6 bases from V and 4 bases from J, the junction contained 8 bases not matched to a gene. Looked up from germline, CDR1 is MDHEN and CDR2 is SYDVKM. This sequence originates from a woman of 80 years or more with active COVID-19. The sample taken for sequencing was peripheral blood. The chain is built from TRBV28 and TRBJ1-1; TRBD1 aligns across 10 bases. CDR3 sequence: CASRERTGGSTEAFF. The CDR3 nucleotides read TGTGCCAGCAGAGAGAGGACAGGGGGGAGCACTGAAGCTTTCTTT. The variable domain in full, with the rest retrieved from reference TRBV28 and TRBJ1-1, is DVKVTQSSRYLVKRTGEKVFLECVQDMDHENMFWYRQDPGLGLRLIYFSYDVKMKEKGDIPEGYSVSREKKERFSLILESASTNQTSMYLCASRERTGGSTEAFFGQGTRLTVV.